Listed below are T cell receptor beta chains from one sample, sequenced in a study of T cells in Graves' hyperthyroidism and ophthalmopathy. MiXCR was run by TCRdb on the multiplex PCR reads, yielding one entry per CDR3 protein. This sample has hundreds of thousands of distinct CDR3 sequences, with 13% to 15% found just once. Sequences were obtained from blood. The receptors shown here come from a woman between 18 and 29 years old with Graves' hyperthyroidism. Each CDR3 is given with its conserved first and last residue. The D gene is left open where the match is weak. Clone size is stated in some rows and not others, as once, few, many or a class when expanded.

D gene	V gene	clone size	J gene	CDR3 DNA	CDR3 protein
TRBD1	TRBV20-1	few	TRBJ1-3	TGCAGTGCCAGGACAGGGGTGGACACCATATATTTT	CSARTGVDTIYF
-	TRBV7-9	-	TRBJ2-1	TGTGCCAGCAGCTTATACCAGGGCTACTACAATGAGCAGTTCTTC	CASSLYQGYYNEQFF
-	TRBV29-1	few	TRBJ2-2	TGCAGCGTCGTACTAGAGAACACCGGGGAGCTGTTTTTT	CSVVLENTGELFF
-	TRBV11-2	many	TRBJ1-2	TGTGCCAGCAGCTTGACAGACCGGGTAGGCTATGGCTACACCTTC	CASSLTDRVGYGYTF
-	TRBV20-1	few	TRBJ2-1	TGCAGTGCTACTGGAGGGGCCTTGACGGGGTACAATGAGCAGTTCTTC	CSATGGALTGYNEQFF
-	TRBV28	-	TRBJ1-4	TGTGCCAGCAGTGGTTTTGGAGCAACTAATGAAAAACTGTTTTTT	CASSGFGATNEKLFF
-	TRBV20-1	-	TRBJ2-5	TGCAGTGCTAGAGAGGAGGGCCTTCGGAAGACCCAGTACTTC	CSAREEGLRKTQYF
-	TRBV9	-	TRBJ2-1	TGTGCCAGCAGCGTCCGAGACACGTACAATGAGCAGTTCTTC	CASSVRDTYNEQFF
-	TRBV13	many	TRBJ2-1	TGTGCCAGCAGCTCAGGTGTGGCGGCGTACGACAATGAGCAGTTCTTC	CASSSGVAAYDNEQFF
TRBD2	TRBV10-3	few	TRBJ2-1	TGTGCCATCAGTCAGGTAACTAGCGAGAACAATGAGCAGTTCTTC	CAISQVTSENNEQFF
-	TRBV11-2	-	TRBJ1-2	TGTGCCAGTAAAACTACAGGGAACTATGGCTACACCTTC	CASKTTGNYGYTF
-	TRBV13	-	TRBJ2-3	TGTGCCAGCAAGCTGGGGGCAGGGAAAACAGATACGCAGTATTTT	CASKLGAGKTDTQYF
TRBD2	TRBV7-3	many	TRBJ2-5	TGTGCCAGCAGCACTAGCGGGAGCGGAGAGACCCAGTACTTC	CASSTSGSGETQYF
TRBD2	TRBV2	many	TRBJ2-3	TGTGCCAGCAGTAGAAGCGGGAGGGGCACAGATACGCAGTATTTT	CASSRSGRGTDTQYF
TRBD1	TRBV18	many	TRBJ2-7	TGTGCCAGCTCACAGGACAGGATCTCCTACGAGCAGTACTTC	CASSQDRISYEQYF
TRBD2	TRBV3-1	many	TRBJ2-7	TGTGCCAGCAGCCACGGGACTAGCGCATCCTACGAGCAGTACTTC	CASSHGTSASYEQYF
-	TRBV13	-	TRBJ1-4	TGTGCCAGCAGCTCGGCGGGGCCCGATGAAAAACTGTTTTTT	CASSSAGPDEKLFF
TRBD2	TRBV7-2	-	TRBJ2-7	TGTGCCAGCAGCTTAGCGCCCCCGGGACTAGCGGGAGGATCTTACGAGCAGTACTTC	CASSLAPPGLAGGSYEQYF
-	TRBV6-2/TRBV6-3	few	TRBJ1-5	TGTGCCAGCAGTTACTGGAATCCAACGGATCAGCCCCAGCATTTT	CASSYWNPTDQPQHF
-	TRBV14	-	TRBJ1-3	TGTGCCAGCAGCCAACCCTACTCTGGAAACACCATATATTTT	CASSQPYSGNTIYF
-	TRBV3-1	many	TRBJ1-5	TGTGCCAGCAGCCAAGACTGGGGGGCAGATCAGCCCCAGCATTTT	CASSQDWGADQPQHF
TRBD2	TRBV27	many	TRBJ2-2	TGTGCCAGCAGACCGGGAGGGCCCGGGGAGCTGTTTTTT	CASRPGGPGELFF
-	TRBV28	once	TRBJ1-2	TGTGCCAGCAGTCCCCTCCCTGGCATCCCCCATGGCTACACCTTC	CASSPLPGIPHGYTF
-	TRBV20-1	few	TRBJ1-2	TGCAGTGCTAGAGATCAACGTGGAAGCTTCTATAGCTACACCTTC	CSARDQRGSFYSYTF
TRBD2	TRBV28	-	TRBJ2-1	TGTGCCAGCAGTCCCGGGACTAGCGGGGATTTTTACAATGAGCAGTTCTTC	CASSPGTSGDFYNEQFF
-	TRBV20-1	many	TRBJ2-5	TGCAGTGCTAAACTCACAGGGCAAGAGACCCAGTACTTC	CSAKLTGQETQYF
-	TRBV7-9	many	TRBJ2-5	TGTGCCAGCAGCTTAGGTTCAGATGAGACCCAGTACTTC	CASSLGSDETQYF
-	TRBV12-3/TRBV12-4	few	TRBJ2-3	TGTGCCAGCAGTTTGACAGTCACCACAGATACGCAGTATTTT	CASSLTVTTDTQYF
-	TRBV20-1	-	TRBJ2-7	TGCAGTGCTAGAGATGTTGTCTACGAGCAGTACTTC	CSARDVVYEQYF
-	TRBV30	many	TRBJ2-7	TGTGCCTGGAACGTCCTTAACAACCACGAGCAGTACTTC	CAWNVLNNHEQYF
-	TRBV7-9	many	TRBJ2-1	TGTGCCAGCAGCTTAGAATTAGCGGACAATGAGCAGTTCTTC	CASSLELADNEQFF
TRBD2	TRBV28	many	TRBJ2-5	TGTGCCAGCAGTCCAGGACCGGGACTAGCGGGTTTCCAAGAGACCCAGTACTTC	CASSPGPGLAGFQETQYF
-	TRBV28	many	TRBJ1-1	TGTGCCAGCAACTATATTGCAGGGAGCGGCACTGAAGCTTTCTTT	CASNYIAGSGTEAFF
-	TRBV11-2	many	TRBJ1-4	TGTGCCAGCAGTTCGGTCCGGGGGTCCGAGAGAGATGAAAAACTGTTTTTT	CASSSVRGSERDEKLFF
-	TRBV11-2	few	TRBJ2-6	TGTGCCGGAAGACAGGACTACTCTGGGGCCAACGTCCTGACTTTC	CAGRQDYSGANVLTF
TRBD2	TRBV11-2	-	TRBJ2-1	TGTGCCAGCAGCTTAGCCCCAATGACTAGCGGGATGAGAAACAATGAGCAGTTCTTC	CASSLAPMTSGMRNNEQFF
-	TRBV6-2/TRBV6-3	-	TRBJ2-7	TGTGCCAGCAGTGGGGTTTATAACGAGCAGTACTTC	CASSGVYNEQYF
-	TRBV7-9	few	TRBJ2-7	TGTGCCAGCACCCTGGGGACAACCTCCGCCTACGAGCAGTACTTC	CASTLGTTSAYEQYF
TRBD2	TRBV12-3/TRBV12-4	many	TRBJ2-7	TGTGCCAGCAGAACAGCGGGAGGGAACTCCTACGAGCAGTACTTC	CASRTAGGNSYEQYF
TRBD2	TRBV12-3/TRBV12-4	-	TRBJ2-1	TGTGCCAGCAGTTTAGGGCGGGAGCTAATAAATGAGCAGTTCTTC	CASSLGRELINEQFF
TRBD1	TRBV19	few	TRBJ2-5	TGTGCCAGTAGTTACGGGACAGTGCAAGAGACCCAGTACTTC	CASSYGTVQETQYF
-	TRBV7-2	many	TRBJ2-5	TGTGCCAGCATCTTGACCGGGTCGGACGGGGAGACCCAGTACTTC	CASILTGSDGETQYF
-	TRBV9	-	TRBJ1-3	TGTGCCAGCAGCTCCCCAGGAGGGGGAAACACCATATATTTT	CASSSPGGGNTIYF
-	TRBV20-1	-	TRBJ2-2	TGCAGTGCTAGCAGGGCGAACACCGGGGAGCTGTTTTTT	CSASRANTGELFF
-	TRBV6-1	many	TRBJ1-1	TGTGCCAGCAGTGAAAGGACAGTGAACACTGAAGCTTTCTTT	CASSERTVNTEAFF
-	TRBV7-3	many	TRBJ2-7	TGTGCCAGCAGCTTAACAGGGGGGCTTTACTACGAGCAGTACTTC	CASSLTGGLYYEQYF
-	TRBV7-2	many	TRBJ2-3	TGTGCCAGCAGTACTAGACCGATCACAGATACGCAGTATTTT	CASSTRPITDTQYF
-	TRBV7-2	many	TRBJ2-7	TGTGCCAGCAGCTTAGACTGGATATACGAGCAGTACTTC	CASSLDWIYEQYF
-	TRBV28	many	TRBJ1-5	TGTGCCAGCAGTTGGATGGCGGGGAATAATCAGCCCCAGCATTTT	CASSWMAGNNQPQHF
TRBD1	TRBV7-8	many	TRBJ2-7	TGTGCCAGCAGCTTGTCCCTGGGGACAGCCTCCTACGAGCAGTACTTC	CASSLSLGTASYEQYF
-	TRBV19	-	TRBJ1-1	TGTGCCAGTAGCCCATTGAGCGGTAAGGGAGGGACTGAAGCTTTCTTT	CASSPLSGKGGTEAFF
TRBD2	TRBV10-1	-	TRBJ2-1	TGCGCCAGCAGTGTGGCCGGGACTAGCGGGAATGAGCAGTTCTTC	CASSVAGTSGNEQFF
-	TRBV27	few	TRBJ1-4	TGTGCCAGCAGTTCCTCTTGGGGGGGGGTTGATAATGAAAAACTGTTTTTT	CASSSSWGGVDNEKLFF